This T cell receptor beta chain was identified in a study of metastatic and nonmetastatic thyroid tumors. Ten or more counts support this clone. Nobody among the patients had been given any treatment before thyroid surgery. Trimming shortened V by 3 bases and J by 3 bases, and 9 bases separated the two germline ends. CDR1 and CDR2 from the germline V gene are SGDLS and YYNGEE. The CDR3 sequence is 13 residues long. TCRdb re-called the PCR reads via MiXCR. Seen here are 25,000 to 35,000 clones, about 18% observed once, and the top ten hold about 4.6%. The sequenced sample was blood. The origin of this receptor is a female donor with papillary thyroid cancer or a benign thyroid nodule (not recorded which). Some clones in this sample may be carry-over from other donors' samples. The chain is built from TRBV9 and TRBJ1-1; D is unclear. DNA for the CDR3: TGTGCCAGCAGCGCCCGGACGTACACTGAAGCTTTCTTT. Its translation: CASSARTYTEAFF.